These T cell receptor beta chains were read from a single sample in a study of cytomegalovirus exposure and HLA in healthy donors. Clones were read by immunoSEQ multiplex PCR, and TCRdb kept only the in-frame ones, dropping some. This sample yields some 180,000 clones, of which approximately 9.5% are seen a single time; approximately 1.4% belongs to the top ten. Sequencing was done on a sample of PBMCs. Receptor source: a woman aged 25 to 39 in good health and CMV-seropositive. Each CDR3 is given without its conserved first and last residue.

>TRBV7-9
ASSPQTYSTDTQY
>TRBV29-1
SVRGEETQY
>TRBV5-4
ASRKGQQETQY
>TRBV6-6
ASRSGGNQETQY
>TRBV14
ASSQTAGVETQY
>TRBV19
ASSMGHLIYGYT
>TRBV30
AWVPGGRNTEAF
>TRBV10-1
ASSETLAGEF
>TRBV7-8
ASSLGTGHEKLF
>TRBV6-1
ASSPVSGRSYEQY
>TRBV18
ASSPGEVTEAF
>TRBV2
ASSDLRDEQY
>TRBV6-4
ASSDRTSGGGYEQY
>TRBV11-1
ASSLVGTSGRKY
>TRBV10-1
ASSDTSGAIDTQY
>TRBV15
ATSSRTSGKYGEQY
>TRBV5-5
ASSYPDRDTQY
>TRBV9
ASSAVSGNTIY
>TRBV10-2
ASSDRRGSYNEQF
>TRBV25-1
ASSSTGHNEQF
>TRBV9
ASSAIGLPSTDTQY
>TRBV5-4
ASSVGQPNTGELF
>TRBV30
ACTLAGSQYEQY
>TRBV18
ASSPIREDNEQF
>TRBV2
ASSVGTSRGDTQY
>TRBV5-1
ASSLNGGNQPQH
>TRBV19
ASSISARNYGYT
>TRBV29-1
SVATNEKLF
>TRBV11-2
ASSSGTDRELQETQY
>TRBV2
ASSHPGQGMYKGYSNQPQH
>TRBV21-1
ASSKMRVADYNEQF
>TRBV19
ASNRQGAKNIQY
>TRBV7-9
ASSSRAGGPAADTQY
>TRBV2
ASHDRGGTYGELF
>TRBV4-1
ASSQEGRDTDTQY
>TRBV10-1
ATRAGLYNEQF
>TRBV5-1
ASSLQPTTGELF